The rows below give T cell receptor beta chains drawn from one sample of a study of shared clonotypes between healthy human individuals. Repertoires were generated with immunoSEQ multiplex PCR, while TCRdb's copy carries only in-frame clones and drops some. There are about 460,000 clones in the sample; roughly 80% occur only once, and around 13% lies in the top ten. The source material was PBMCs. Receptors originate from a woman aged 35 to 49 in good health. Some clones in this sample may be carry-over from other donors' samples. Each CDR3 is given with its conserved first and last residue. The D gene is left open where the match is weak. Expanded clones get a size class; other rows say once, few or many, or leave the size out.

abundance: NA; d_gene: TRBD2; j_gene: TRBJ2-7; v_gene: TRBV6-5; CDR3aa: CASSYSGLAGGVEQYF; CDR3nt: TGTGCCAGCAGTTACTCGGGACTAGCGGGAGGAGTCGAGCAGTACTTC
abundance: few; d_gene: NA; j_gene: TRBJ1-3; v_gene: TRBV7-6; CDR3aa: CASSLGRSSGNTIYF; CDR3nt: TGTGCCAGCAGCTTAGGTAGATCCTCTGGAAACACCATATATTTT
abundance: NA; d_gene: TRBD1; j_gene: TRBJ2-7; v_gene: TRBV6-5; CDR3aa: CATKGQGPEQYF; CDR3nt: TGTGCCACCAAGGGACAGGGCCCCGAGCAGTACTTC
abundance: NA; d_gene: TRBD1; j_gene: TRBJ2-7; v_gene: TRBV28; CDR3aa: CASSLSRHLTGQDASYEQYF; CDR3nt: TGTGCCAGCAGTTTATCCCGACATCTCACGGGACAGGACGCCTCCTACGAGCAGTACTTC
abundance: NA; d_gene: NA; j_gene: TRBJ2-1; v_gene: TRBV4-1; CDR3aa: CASSQDVRVRPYNEQFF; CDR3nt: TGCGCCAGCAGCCAAGATGTGCGGGTGAGGCCTTACAATGAGCAGTTCTTC
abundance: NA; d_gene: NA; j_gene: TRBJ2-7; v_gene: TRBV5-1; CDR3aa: CASSQDDYEQYF; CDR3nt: TGCGCCAGCAGCCAGGACGACTACGAGCAGTACTTC
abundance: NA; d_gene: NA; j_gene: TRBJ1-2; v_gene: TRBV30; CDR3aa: CAWSPLPDLFTF; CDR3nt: TGTGCCTGGAGTCCCTTACCCGATTTGTTCACCTTC
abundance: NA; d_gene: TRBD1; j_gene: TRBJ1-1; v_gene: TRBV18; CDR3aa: CASSPNPGTANTEAFF; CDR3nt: TGTGCCAGCTCACCGAACCCCGGGACAGCGAACACTGAAGCTTTCTTT
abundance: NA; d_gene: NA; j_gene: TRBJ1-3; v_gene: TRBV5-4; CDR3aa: CASSLGNSGNTIYF; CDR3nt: TGTGCCAGCAGCTTGGGTAACTCTGGAAACACCATATATTTT
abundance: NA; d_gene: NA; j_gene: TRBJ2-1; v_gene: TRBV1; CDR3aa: CTSSPPKEGAYNEQFF; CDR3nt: TGCACCAGCAGCCCCCCGAAAGAGGGGGCCTACAATGAGCAGTTCTTC
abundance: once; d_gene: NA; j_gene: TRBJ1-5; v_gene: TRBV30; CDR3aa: CAWSVRRHSGSLGNQPQHF; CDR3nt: TGTGCCTGGAGTGTACGTCGGCATTCAGGGAGTCTGGGCAATCAGCCCCAGCATTTT
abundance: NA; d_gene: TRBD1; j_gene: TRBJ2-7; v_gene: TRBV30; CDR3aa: CAWSRQGWDEQYF; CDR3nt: TGTGCCTGGAGTAGACAGGGCTGGGACGAGCAGTACTTC
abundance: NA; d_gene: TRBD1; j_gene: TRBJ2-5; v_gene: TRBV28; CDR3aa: CASSSAGQGGETQYF; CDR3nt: TGTGCCAGCAGTTCGGCGGGACAGGGGGGGGAGACCCAGTACTTC
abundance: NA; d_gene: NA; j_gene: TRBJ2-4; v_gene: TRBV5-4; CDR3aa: CASSTATGENIQYF; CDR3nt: TGTGCCAGCAGCACGGCGACCGGGGAAAACATTCAGTACTTC